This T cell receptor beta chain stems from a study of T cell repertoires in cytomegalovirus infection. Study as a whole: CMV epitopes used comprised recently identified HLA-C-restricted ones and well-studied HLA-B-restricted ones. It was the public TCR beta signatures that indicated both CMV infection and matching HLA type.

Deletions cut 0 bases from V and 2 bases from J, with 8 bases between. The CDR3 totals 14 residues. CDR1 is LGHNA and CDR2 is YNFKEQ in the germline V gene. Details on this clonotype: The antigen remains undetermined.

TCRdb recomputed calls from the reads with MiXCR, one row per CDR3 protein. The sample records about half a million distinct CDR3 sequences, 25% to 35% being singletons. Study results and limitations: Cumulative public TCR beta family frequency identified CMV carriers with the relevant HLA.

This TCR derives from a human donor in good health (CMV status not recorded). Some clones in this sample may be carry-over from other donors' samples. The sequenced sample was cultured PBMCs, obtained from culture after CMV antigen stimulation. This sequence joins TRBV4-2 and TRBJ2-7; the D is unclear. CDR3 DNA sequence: TGTGCCAGCAGCCAAGATTCCACTACCTACGAGCAGTACTTC. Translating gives CASSQDSTTYEQYF.